This T cell receptor beta chain was observed in a study of T-cell memory formation after mild COVID-19. TCRdb reprocessed the 5' RACE reads with MiXCR, giving one entry per CDR3 protein. The table lists 300,000 to 350,000 distinct CDR3 sequences, 15% to 20% of them singletons. Losses at the gene ends were 0 bases for V and 0 bases for J; bases not matched to a gene: 9. CDR1 is SGHAT and CDR2 is FQNNGV in the germline V gene. The CDR3 loop spans 18 amino acids. V usage is TRBV11-2 and J usage is TRBJ1-1, with 8 bases that match TRBD1. This sequence was found in a man aged 18 to 29 who had mild COVID-19 (a few samples of this study predate the infection). Cell type and time point are not known. Specimen: PBMCs or a T cell subset sorted from them (not recorded which). The CDR3 DNA sequence: TGTGCCAGCAGCTTAGACAGGGGGCCTAAGGGCCTGAACACTGAAGCTTTCTTT. Translation gives CASSLDRGPKGLNTEAFF.